This passage covers 28 T cell receptor beta chains from one sample sequenced in a study of blood T cells in healthy people across ages. Through a sample-barcoded 5' primer and a J-beta primer mix, a second PCR was run for 7 to 11 cycles. TCRdb re-called the 5' RACE reads with MiXCR, one entry per CDR3 protein. The table shows about 970,000 distinct CDR3 sequences, with 45% to 60% occurring only once. Sequenced material: blood. Receptor source: an older woman in good health.

The chain combines TRBV28 with TRBJ2-7, with D hard to call. The CDR3 loop spans 13 amino acids. The germline V and J ends were trimmed by 4 bases and 1 base, with 8 bases remaining between them. Germline V lookup: CDR1 MDHEN, CDR2 SYDVKM. The CDR3 nucleotides are TGTGCCAGCAGTTATGGGGAATCCTACGAGCAGTACTTC. It translates to CASSYGESYEQYF.

The V gene is TRBV10-3, the J gene TRBJ2-7; 7 bases line up with TRBD2. Germline values: CDR1 ENHRY, CDR2 SYGVKD. The CDR3 is 14 residues long. V shed 2 bases, J shed 6 bases, and the junction held 7 bases outside the gene matches. The chain's CDR3 is CAISEPRGDREQYF. The CDR3 DNA follows: TGTGCCATCAGTGAGCCCCGGGGGGATCGCGAGCAGTACTTC.

CDR3 DNA sequence: TGCGCCAGCAGTCACCCCCAGATTTGGACAGGGGACCAAGGGAGCTCCTACGAGCAGTACTTC. The encoded protein is CASSHPQIWTGDQGSSYEQYF. The chain combines TRBV23-1 with TRBJ2-7; 9 bases are a match to TRBD1. TRBV23-1 is an ORF, and what it does is uncertain. J was trimmed by 0 bases and V by 3 bases; bases with no gene match: 21. This CDR3 is built from 21 residues.

CDR3 nucleotide sequence: TGTGCCAGCAGTACCATCTTTGCGTCGGGAGGGAGGCCCTACGAGCAGTACTTC. Its protein product is CASSTIFASGGRPYEQYF. The chain couples TRBV27 to TRBJ2-7; 8 bases match TRBD2. J gave up 2 bases and V 5 bases, and 17 bases lay outside the gene matches. CDR1 is MNHEY and CDR2 is SMNVEV in the germline V gene (reference sequence). There are 18 residues in the CDR3.

The table lists this clonotype with a few counts. V gene TRBV29-1 combines with J gene TRBJ1-2; 7 bases map to TRBD1. CDR3 length equals 14 residues. CDR1 and CDR2 from the germline V gene are SQVTM and ANQGSEA. The V segment lost 4 bases and the J segment 4 bases; nucleotides outside the gene matches: 9. CDR3 in DNA: TGCAGCGTTGCGGGCCAGGGGGGGACCTATGGCTACACCTTC. It specifies CSVAGQGGTYGYTF.

The gene calls are TRBV7-2 and TRBJ2-3, with a tentative D call TRBD2 (5 bases). V lost 3 bases and J lost 3, with 13 bases in between. Germline-derived CDR1 and CDR2 are SGHTA and FQGNSA. The CDR3 extends over 15 amino acids. The CDR3 nucleotides read TGTGCCAGCAGCTTCGTGTCGGGAACTACAGATACGCAGTATTTT. It translates to CASSFVSGTTDTQYF.

In its sample, this clonotype was seen a few times. The V and J genes are TRBV15 and TRBJ2-4; the match to TRBD2 covers 14 bases. Trimming removed 4 bases from V and 0 bases from J; junction bases left unmatched: 5. Germline loops: CDR1 LNHNV, CDR2 YYDKDF (reference sequence). There are 18 residues in the CDR3. The CDR3 spells CATSTDGLAGGAKNIQYF. CDR3 DNA sequence: TGTGCCACCAGCACTGACGGACTAGCGGGAGGAGCCAAAAACATTCAGTACTTC. The variable domain in full, completed from reference TRBV15 and TRBJ2-4, reads DAMVIQNPRYQVTQFGKPVTLSCSQTLNHNVMYWYQQKSSQAPKLLFHYYDKDFNNEADTPDNFQSRRPNTSFCFLDIRSPGLGDTAMYLCATSTDGLAGGAKNIQYFGAGTRLSVL.

The chain combines TRBV12-3 or TRBV12-4 with TRBJ1-6; TRBD1 agrees at 8 bases. The CDR3 loop spans 13 amino acids. V lost 8 bases and J lost 7; bases outside the gene matches: 4. The CDR3 nucleotides read TGTGCCAGCCAGGGGGCGCGGAATTCACCCCTCCACTTT. It translates to CASQGARNSPLHF.

This chain connects TRBV12-5 to TRBJ2-2; D ambiguous. The V end was cut by 1 base, the J end by 6 bases, with 3 bases between. This CDR3 comprises 12 residues. CDR1 and CDR2 from the germline V gene are LGHNT and FRNRAP. As DNA, the CDR3 is TGTGCTAGTGGTTTGGGTCCCGGGGAGCTGTTTTTT. Protein product: CASGLGPGELFF. The variable domain in full, with the rest retrieved from reference TRBV12-5 and TRBJ2-2, is DARVTQTPRHKVTEMGQEVTMRCQPILGHNTVFWYRQTMMQGLELLAYFRNRAPLDDSGMPKDRFSAEMPDATLATLKIQPSEPRDSAVYFCASGLGPGELFFGEGSRLTVL.

This sequence joins TRBV28 and TRBJ2-7; no firm D call. Germline V gene lookup returns CDR1 MDHEN and CDR2 SYDVKM. The CDR3 is 14 amino acids. The V and J ends lost 5 bases and 6 bases respectively, with 17 bases between them. The CDR3 reads CASSPPDTTSEQYF. CDR3 nucleotides: TGTGCCAGCAGTCCTCCTGACACCACTTCCGAGCAGTACTTC.

The chain joins TRBV18 to TRBJ1-4; D gene unclear. This CDR3 comprises 17 residues. V lost 2 bases to trimming and J lost 6 bases, with 19 bases between them. CDR1 is KGHSH, CDR2 LQKENI, per germline. The CDR3 bases are TGTGCCAGCTCACCAGGGCTGCGGGGAGTCCTGCATGAAAAACTGTTTTTT. Its translation is CASSPGLRGVLHEKLFF.

The CDR3: CASSLSGYSYNEQFF. The CDR3 nucleotides are TGTGCCAGCAGTCTTAGCGGGTACTCCTACAATGAGCAGTTCTTC. The chain recombines TRBV28 with TRBJ2-1; 7 nucleotides line up with TRBD2. Trimming took 5 bases from V and 0 from J; bases not matched to a gene: 4. This CDR3 comprises 15 residues. CDR1 and CDR2 (germline): MDHEN, SYDVKM.

This clonotype has just a few counts. The chain carries TRBV6-1 and TRBJ2-1; TRBD1 is a possible D gene (5 bases). This CDR3 has 12 residues. Trimming cost V 7 bases and J 5 bases, with 9 bases left between them. Germline V gene sequence: CDR1 MNHNS, CDR2 SASEGT. CDR3 in DNA: TGTGCCAGCATCCCCAGGGACAATGAGCAGTTCTTC. It codes for CASIPRDNEQFF.

This clonotype was found a few times. The chain carries TRBV6-6 and TRBJ2-3; TRBD2 agrees at 10 bases. The ends lost 11 bases at V and 2 bases at J; junction bases unmatched: 4. CDR1 and CDR2 from the germline V gene are MNHNY and SVGAGI (reference sequence). The CDR3 loop spans 13 amino acids. The CDR3 protein is CALAGDTTDTQYF. The CDR3 DNA reads as TGTGCCCTAGCGGGAGACACCACAGATACGCAGTATTTT.

The chain uses TRBV3-1 and TRBJ1-5, with a weak D call TRBD1 (6 bases). The ends were cut back, 2 bases at V and 5 bases at J, with 16 bases in the middle. Germline V lookup: CDR1 LGHDT, CDR2 YNNKEL (reference sequence). This CDR3 region has 16 residues. In DNA, the CDR3 is TGTGCCAGCAGCCAAAGGGGGAGCGCTCGACATCAGCCCCAGCATTTT. Protein sequence: CASSQRGSARHQPQHF.

The gene calls are TRBV3-1 and TRBJ1-5; D unresolved. CDR1 and CDR2 from the germline V gene are LGHDT and YNNKEL (reference sequence). The length of the CDR3 is 14 residues. With 3 bases removed from V and 1 base from J, the gap between germline ends came to 7 bases. The chain's CDR3 is CASSHKGSNQPQHF. CDR3 nucleotide sequence: TGTGCCAGCAGCCATAAAGGCAGCAATCAGCCCCAGCATTTT. The full variable domain, rest sourced from reference TRBV3-1 and TRBJ1-5, is DTAVSQTPKYLVTQMGNDKSIKCEQNLGHDTMYWYKQDSKKFLKIMFSYNNKELIINETVPNRFSPKSPDKAHLNLHINSLELGDSAVYFCASSHKGSNQPQHFGDGTRLSIL.

V is TRBV3-1 and J is TRBJ2-3; TRBD2 aligns across 7 bases. The length of the CDR3 is 12 residues. V dropped 7 bases and J dropped 11; count of bases not matched to a gene: 9. Per the germline V gene, CDR1 is LGHDT and CDR2 is YNNKEL (reference sequence). The CDR3: CASNLGGTGQYF. As DNA, the CDR3 is TGTGCCAGCAACCTCGGGGGGACGGGGCAGTATTTT.

This rearrangement joins TRBV6-4 to TRBJ2-1; 9 bases fit TRBD2. Germline assignment: CDR1 MRHNA and CDR2 SNTAGT. J lost 1 base, V lost 6 bases, and 10 bases had no gene match. The length of the CDR3 is 17 residues. The DNA of the CDR3 is TGTGCCAGCAGCCCAGCGGGGGGCCAGGGGTCCTACAATGAGCAGTTCTTC. Translated: CASSPAGGQGSYNEQFF.

The chain links TRBV3-1 to TRBJ2-3, with D unresolved. The V gene's germline CDR1 is LGHDT and CDR2 YNNKEL (reference sequence). V was cut by 0 bases and J by 6 bases, with 10 bases left in between. The CDR3 covers 14 residues. DNA for the CDR3: TGTGCCAGCAGCCAAGATAACAGAGAGGATACGCAGTATTTT. This codes for CASSQDNREDTQYF.

On this clonotype: Sequence at one end of the junction differs from germline and may be a read error. The chain employs TRBV7-6 and TRBJ2-5; D is unresolved. Germline values: CDR1 SGHVS, CDR2 FNYEAQ. CDR3 size: 13 residues. The CDR3 nucleotides read TGTGCCGGCAGCTTTGTGACTGCCGAGACCCAGTACTTC. It encodes CAGSFVTAETQYF.

V gene TRBV7-2 combines with J gene TRBJ1-2, with D maybe TRBD1 (5 bases). The CDR3 sequence is 14 residues long. Looked up from germline, CDR1 is SGHTA and CDR2 is FQGNSA. Between the trimmed V and J ends, which lost 6 bases and 4 bases, there was a span of 15 bases. CDR3: CASSAAGPGYGYTF. The CDR3 bases are TGTGCCAGCAGTGCGGCAGGGCCGGGCTATGGCTACACCTTC.

The sample holds a few counts of this clonotype. This chain's CDR3 is CAIGSRDTAYEQYF. In DNA, the CDR3 is TGTGCCATCGGTTCCCGGGACACCGCCTACGAGCAGTACTTC. The V gene is TRBV10-3, the J gene TRBJ2-7, with a tentative D call TRBD1 (6 bases). V was trimmed by 8 bases and J by 2 bases, leaving 16 bases between them. CDR3 length: 14 residues. The germline gives CDR1 ENHRY, CDR2 SYGVKD.

This clonotype came up a few times. The rearrangement uses TRBV2 and TRBJ1-4; D is unclear. In germline, CDR1 is SNHLY, CDR2 FYNNEI. This CDR3 contains 14 residues. V shed 5 bases and J shed 8 bases, with 15 bases lying between them. CDR3 in DNA: TGTGCCAGCAGTTCGGATTTCACTGGAGAAAAACTGTTTTTT. This codes for CASSSDFTGEKLFF.

This clonotype was detected only a few times. The chain is built from TRBV4-2 and TRBJ2-3, with TRBD2 identical over 11 bases. V lost 2 bases and J lost 8; bases outside the gene matches: 6. Germline CDR1 reads LGHNA; CDR2 reads YNFKEQ. The CDR3 length is 15 residues. CDR3 sequence: CASSQLAGGPPTQYF. The CDR3 bases are TGTGCCAGCAGCCAACTAGCGGGAGGCCCCCCTACGCAGTATTTT.

This clonotype has a count of ten or more. This chain joins TRBV29-1 and TRBJ2-7, with 11 positions matching TRBD2. The CDR3 length is 13 residues. Germline V gene data show CDR1 as SQVTM and CDR2 as ANQGSEA. V lost 7 bases, J lost 3 bases, and 5 bases stayed unmatched. CDR3 amino acids: CSARLAGIYEQYF. CDR3 DNA sequence: TGCAGCGCCAGACTAGCGGGAATCTACGAGCAGTACTTC.

The chain carries TRBV7-9 and TRBJ2-2; D gene uncertain. CDR3 size: 12 residues. The germline V gene has CDR1 SEHNR and CDR2 FQNEAQ (reference sequence). V was clipped by 1 base and J by 13 bases, with 10 bases between them. DNA of the CDR3: TGTGCCAGCAGCTTAGTCTTACCGGCGCTGTTTTTT. Translating it yields CASSLVLPALFF. The full variable domain, rest sourced from reference TRBV7-9 and TRBJ2-2, is DTGVSQNPRHKITKRGQNVTFRCDPISEHNRLYWYRQTLGQGPEFLTYFQNEAQLEKSRLLSDRFSAERPKGSFSTLEIQRTEQGDSAMYLCASSLVLPALFFGEGSRLTVL.

This chain uses TRBV20-1 with TRBJ1-1; D not certain. This CDR3 is built from 14 residues. Germline CDR1 is DFQATT and CDR2 is SNEGSKA (reference sequence). Trimming left V 3 bases short and J 1 base short, with 12 bases between. The CDR3 nucleotides are TGCAGTGCTAGGGAGGGTTGGTGGAACACTGAAGCTTTCTTT. It yields the protein CSAREGWWNTEAFF.

In DNA, the CDR3 is TGTGCCAGCACCTCTCTTAGAAGGGAGCAGTACTTC. This encodes CASTSLRREQYF. This chain links TRBV27 with TRBJ2-5, with a tentative D call TRBD2 (5 bases). V gave up 7 bases and J gave up 11 bases, with 17 bases separating them. Per germline, CDR1 MNHEY and CDR2 SMNVEV (reference sequence). This CDR3 spans 12 amino acids.